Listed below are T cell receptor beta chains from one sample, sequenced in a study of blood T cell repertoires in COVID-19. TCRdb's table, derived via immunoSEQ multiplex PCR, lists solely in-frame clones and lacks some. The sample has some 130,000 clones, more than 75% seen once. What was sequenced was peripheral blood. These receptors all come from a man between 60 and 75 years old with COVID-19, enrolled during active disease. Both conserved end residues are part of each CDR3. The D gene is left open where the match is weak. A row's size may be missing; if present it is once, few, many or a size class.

TGCGCCAGCAGCCTTTGGGGGCAAAACACCGGGGAGCTGTTTTTT CASSLWGQNTGELFF TRBJ2-2 TRBV5-1 . .
TGTGCCAGCAGCCCCCGGAGGCAGGGAGGGAACACTGAAGCTTTCTTT CASSPRRQGGNTEAFF TRBJ1-1 TRBV7-6 . .
TGTGCCTGGAGAGAGGCCGGGGCCAACGTCCTGACTTTC CAWREAGANVLTF TRBJ2-6 TRBV30 . .
TGTGCCAGCAGTTCGTGGGACATTTCGCAGGGCGAGCAGTACTTC CASSSWDISQGEQYF TRBJ2-7 TRBV6-6 . .
TGTGCCACCTCCCAGGGACAGGGATACAATGAGCAGTTCTTC CATSQGQGYNEQFF TRBJ2-1 TRBV24-1 . TRBD1
TGTGCCAGCAGTTTGGGGGGCTACGAGCAGTACTTC CASSLGGYEQYF TRBJ2-7 TRBV28 . .
TGTGCCAGCAGTGCTATCGGGACAGGGGATTCACCCCTCCACTTT CASSAIGTGDSPLHF TRBJ1-6 TRBV2 . TRBD1
TGTGCCAGCAGTGATACAAGCGGCTTTTGGGAGCAGTACTTC CASSDTSGFWEQYF TRBJ2-7 TRBV6-2/TRBV6-3 . .
TGTGCCAGCAGCTTAGCGAGGCAGGGAGGCCAGCCCCAGCATTTT CASSLARQGGQPQHF TRBJ1-5 TRBV7-2 . .
TGCGCTAGCAGCCGCTCCCGCGGGACAGGGGGCCTCGAGCAGTACTTC CASSRSRGTGGLEQYF TRBJ2-7 TRBV5-1 . TRBD1
TGTGCCAGCAGCCCCTGGGGGGTGGGAGCCTGGATGTCCAGCTACGAGCAGTACTTC CASSPWGVGAWMSSYEQYF TRBJ2-7 TRBV7-6 . .
TGTGCCAGCAGCTCCCCACAGGGGGAGAGGGAGACCCAGTACTTC CASSSPQGERETQYF TRBJ2-5 TRBV28 . TRBD1
TGTGCCAGCAGCTTGGAAACAGGGGCCAATGAGCAGTTCTTC CASSLETGANEQFF TRBJ2-1 TRBV7-8 . TRBD1
TGCAGCGTTGCCGGGACTAGACGTGAGGGGGAGACCCAGTACTTC CSVAGTRREGETQYF TRBJ2-5 TRBV29-1 . TRBD2
TGTGCCAGCAGTCACCCGGGAGGAGGGGAGCAGTACTTC CASSHPGGGEQYF TRBJ2-7 TRBV6-2/TRBV6-3 . TRBD2
TGTGCCAGCAGCCTCAACAGGGGCGGCGGCTACACCTTC CASSLNRGGGYTF TRBJ1-2 TRBV7-3 . TRBD1
TGTGCCAGCACCCGCAGCGGGACCAGCTACAATGAGCAGTTCTTC CASTRSGTSYNEQFF TRBJ2-1 TRBV27 . TRBD2
TGCGCCAGCAGTCAATCGAGGGACAGGGCATCCCCTGGGGCCAACGTCCTGACTTTC CASSQSRDRASPGANVLTF TRBJ2-6 TRBV23-1 . TRBD1
TGCGCCAGCAGACCCTCCGAGCAGGGGAGCTACGAGCAGTACTTC CASRPSEQGSYEQYF TRBJ2-7 TRBV10-2 . .
TGTGCCAGCAGCGTAGCCAGGGTAGGGGGAGAGACCCAGTACTTC CASSVARVGGETQYF TRBJ2-5 TRBV9 . .
TGTGCCAGCAGCGCCCGCTTGGACACTTACACCGGGGAGCTGTTTTTT CASSARLDTYTGELFF TRBJ2-2 TRBV7-9 . .
TGCGCCAGCAGCTTGGATCAGGTGCAGTACTTC CASSLDQVQYF TRBJ2-7 TRBV5-1 . .
TGTGCCAGCAGTCCTACAGAGAGCTCCTACAATGAGCAGTTCTTC CASSPTESSYNEQFF TRBJ2-1 TRBV6-4 once .
TGTGCCTGGAGCCCTCAGGGTGTCAGGGCAACTGAAGCTTTCTTT CAWSPQGVRATEAFF TRBJ1-1 TRBV30 once .
TGTGCCAGCTCAGACACTAGCGGAGCCACCGGGGAGCTGTTTTTT CASSDTSGATGELFF TRBJ2-2 TRBV18 . TRBD2
TGCGCCAGCAGCCAAGATTGGTCGGCTGAGGTTGACGAGCAGTACTTC CASSQDWSAEVDEQYF TRBJ2-7 TRBV4-1 . .
TGTGCCAGTAGTATGACTAGCGGGATTTACGAGCAGTACTTC CASSMTSGIYEQYF TRBJ2-7 TRBV19 once TRBD2